This passage covers 9 T cell receptor beta chains from one sample sequenced in a study of human T cells and chemical hapten exposure. Unfractionated whole blood yielded total RNA. TCRdb reprocessed the 5' RACE reads with MiXCR, giving one entry per CDR3 protein. The repertoire holds approximately 140,000 distinct CDR3 sequences, with 3.5% to 5% as singletons. Every receptor here comes from a female donor in good health.

The sample holds many counts of this clonotype. The chain has TRBV7-8 and TRBJ2-2, with D possibly matching TRBD2 (5 bases). CDR3 size: 16 residues. The ends were cut back, 3 bases at V and 7 bases at J, with 18 bases in the middle. CDR1 is SGHVS, CDR2 FQNEAQ, per germline. CDR3 bases: TGTGCCAGCAGCTTTGCGGTAGCGCCGTTCGGCGGGGAGCTGTTTTTT. It codes for CASSFAVAPFGGELFF.

This clonotype has at least ten counts. This sequence joins TRBV6-5 and TRBJ2-2; D might be TRBD1 (7 bases). The CDR3 has 17 amino acids. The germline V gene has CDR1 MNHEY and CDR2 SVGAGI. Between the trimmed V and J ends, which lost 6 bases and 1 base, there was a span of 18 bases. CDR3 DNA: TGTGCCAGCAGGTTTCGGGGGCAGGGGGTGAACACCGGGGAGCTGTTTTTT. Protein product: CASRFRGQGVNTGELFF.

This clonotype was observed many times. The gene calls are TRBV30 and TRBJ1-2, with TRBD1 as a possible D gene (6 bases). From germline, CDR1 is GTSNPN and CDR2 SVGIG (reference sequence). The V end lost 0 bases, the J end lost 6 bases, and 17 bases lay between the germline ends. This CDR3 spans 15 amino acids. Here the CDR3 reads CAWSVTIQGLDGYTF. CDR3 coding DNA: TGTGCCTGGAGTGTAACTATACAGGGACTTGATGGCTACACCTTC.

The chain employs TRBV9 and TRBJ1-3, with 7 bases matching TRBD1. The CDR3 is 15 residues long. The J segment lost 3 bases and the V segment lost 4 bases, leaving 7 bases of the junction unmatched. Germline V gives CDR1 SGDLS, CDR2 YYNGEE. CDR3 in amino acids: CASSPQGTGGNTIYF. Written as DNA, the CDR3 is TGTGCCAGCAGCCCACAGGGGACGGGTGGAAACACCATATATTTT.

This clonotype was observed at least ten times. The CDR3 loop reads CASSGSLGSDTDTQYF. CDR3 sequence (DNA): TGTGCCAGCAGTGGGTCCCTGGGGTCTGACACAGATACGCAGTATTTT. V usage is TRBV6-4 and J usage is TRBJ2-3, with D uncertain. There are 16 residues in the CDR3. V was shortened by 4 bases and J by 2 bases, with 16 bases between the two germline ends. CDR1 and CDR2 from the germline V gene are MRHNA and SNTAGT.

At least ten counts were recorded for this clonotype. CDR3 sequence: CASSLYGTAGRKTQYF. The CDR3 DNA sequence: TGTGCCAGCAGCTTGTATGGGACCGCCGGTCGAAAGACCCAGTACTTC. The J gene is TRBJ2-5, the V gene TRBV5-4; D could derive from TRBD1 or TRBD2 (5 bases each). Germline CDR1 SGHNT, CDR2 YYREEE (reference sequence). This CDR3 has 16 amino acids. V shed 1 base and J shed 6 bases, with 19 bases lying between them.

At least ten counts were recorded for this clonotype. This chain joins TRBV4-2 and TRBJ1-3; unclear D gene. Trimming removed 0 bases from V and 16 bases from J, with 19 bases in between. This CDR3 is 14 amino acids long. Germline V gene sequence: CDR1 LGHNA, CDR2 YNFKEQ. CDR3 DNA: TGTGCCAGCAGCCAAGAACGGGCGTCCTACCCAGTGTATTTT. It encodes CASSQERASYPVYF.

The table lists this clonotype with a few counts. The rearrangement joins TRBV4-2 to TRBJ2-7; D gene ambiguous. Germline CDR1 LGHNA, CDR2 YNFKEQ. This CDR3 has 12 amino acids. Trimming removed 4 bases at V and 2 bases at J, with 6 bases between. CDR3 residues: CASSLPPYEQYF. CDR3 bases: TGTGCCAGCAGCCTCCCACCCTACGAGCAGTACTTC.

Many counts were recorded for this clonotype. V gene TRBV6-2 or TRBV6-3 combines with J gene TRBJ2-3; TRBD2 agrees at 9 bases. V was clipped by 2 bases and J by 2 bases; unmatched bases: 17. This CDR3 comprises 20 residues. Per germline, CDR1 MNHEY and CDR2 SVGEGT. CDR3 sequence reads: CASSYRRGTGTSRNTDTQYF. Written as DNA, the CDR3 is TGTGCCAGCAGTTACCGGCGGGGGACCGGGACTAGCAGAAACACAGATACGCAGTATTTT.